Given below is one T cell receptor beta chain in context. The study ran its PCR with 60 Vbeta and 13 Jbeta primers. Assay: immunoSEQ multiplex PCR; the TCRdb copy retains only in-frame clones and omits some. The sample consists of about 150,000 clones, roughly 80% of them appearing once. Trimming left V 0 bases short and J 0 bases short, with 7 bases between. CDR1 is SGHNT and CDR2 is YYREEE in the germline V gene (reference sequence). This CDR3 contains 15 residues. These data are taken from a study of cytomegalovirus exposure and HLA in healthy donors. This chain links TRBV5-4 with TRBJ2-1; D not resolved. Sequenced material: PBMCs. The receptor was isolated from a human donor in good health. CDR3 loop: CASSLARGSYNEQFF. CDR3 nucleotide sequence: TGTGCCAGCAGCTTGGCACGAGGCTCCTACAATGAGCAGTTCTTC.